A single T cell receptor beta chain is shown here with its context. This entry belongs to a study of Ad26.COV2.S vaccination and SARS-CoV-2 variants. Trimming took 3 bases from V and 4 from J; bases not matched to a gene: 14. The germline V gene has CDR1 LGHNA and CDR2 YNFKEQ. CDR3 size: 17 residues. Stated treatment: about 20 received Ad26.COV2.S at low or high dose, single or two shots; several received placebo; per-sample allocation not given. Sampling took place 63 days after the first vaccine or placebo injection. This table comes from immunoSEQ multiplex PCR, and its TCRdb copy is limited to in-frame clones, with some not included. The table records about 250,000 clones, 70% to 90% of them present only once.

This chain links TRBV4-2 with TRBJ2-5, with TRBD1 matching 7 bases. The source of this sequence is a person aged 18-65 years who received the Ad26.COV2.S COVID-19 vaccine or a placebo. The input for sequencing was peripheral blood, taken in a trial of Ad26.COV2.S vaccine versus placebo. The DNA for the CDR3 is TGTGCCAGCAGCCAGCGGACAGGCGCTCTGCGGGTAGAGACCCAGTACTTC. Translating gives CASSQRTGALRVETQYF.